What follows is one TCR beta chain and its context. The data belong to a study of blood T cell repertoires in COVID-19. Study details: Material from acute and convalescent COVID-19 was sourced from the United States, Italy and Spain. T cells, B-cell-depleted T cells, or PBMCs provided the cDNA or gDNA that served as material.

The CDR3 contains 15 residues. The V gene lost 2 bases and the J gene lost 6 bases, with 13 bases spanning the gap. The germline gives CDR1 ENHRY, CDR2 SYGVKD. In the original workflow: Estimated nucleated cell counts came from reference gene primer amplification. Sequencing was performed with immunoSEQ multiplex PCR; in TCRdb, only in-frame clones are kept and a portion is missing. That table gives V, J and clone size, and the DNA gave D and trimming. The sample has about 210,000 clones; about 90% are singletons. Specimen: peripheral blood. The receptor was isolated from a man between 18 and 35 years old with active or convalescent COVID-19. The V and J genes are TRBV10-3 and TRBJ2-2; D might be TRBD1 (5 bases). Here the CDR3 reads CAISERQGFAGELFF. The CDR3 region has the DNA TGTGCCATCAGTGAGCGGCAGGGTTTCGCCGGGGAGCTGTTTTTT.